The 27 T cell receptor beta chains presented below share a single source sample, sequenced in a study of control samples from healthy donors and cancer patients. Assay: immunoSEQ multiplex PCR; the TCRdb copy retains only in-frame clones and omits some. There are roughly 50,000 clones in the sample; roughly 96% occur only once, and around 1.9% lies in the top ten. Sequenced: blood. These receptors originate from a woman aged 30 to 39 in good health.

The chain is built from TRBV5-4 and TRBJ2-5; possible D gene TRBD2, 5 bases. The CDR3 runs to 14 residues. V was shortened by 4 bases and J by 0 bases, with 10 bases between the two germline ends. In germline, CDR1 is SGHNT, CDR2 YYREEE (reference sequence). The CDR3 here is CASSLEGYQETQYF. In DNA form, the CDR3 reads TGTGCCAGCAGCCTAGAGGGCTACCAAGAGACCCAGTACTTC.

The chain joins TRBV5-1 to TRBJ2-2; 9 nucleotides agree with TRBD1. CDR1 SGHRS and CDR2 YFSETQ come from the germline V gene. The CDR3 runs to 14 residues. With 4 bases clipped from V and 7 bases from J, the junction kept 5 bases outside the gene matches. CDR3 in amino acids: CASSPGQGIGELFF. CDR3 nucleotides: TGCGCCAGCAGCCCCGGACAGGGGATCGGGGAGCTGTTTTTT.

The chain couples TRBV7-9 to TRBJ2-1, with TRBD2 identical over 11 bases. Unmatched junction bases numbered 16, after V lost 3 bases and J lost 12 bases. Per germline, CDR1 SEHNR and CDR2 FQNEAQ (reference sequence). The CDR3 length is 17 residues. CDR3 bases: TGTGCCAGCAGCTTCGAAACCGTAGCGGGAGGGCCGGCGAGGCAGTTCTTC. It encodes CASSFETVAGGPARQFF. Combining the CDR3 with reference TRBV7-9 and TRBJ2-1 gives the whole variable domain DTGVSQNPRHKITKRGQNVTFRCDPISEHNRLYWYRQTLGQGPEFLTYFQNEAQLEKSRLLSDRFSAERPKGSFSTLEIQRTEQGDSAMYLCASSFETVAGGPARQFFGPGTRLTVL.

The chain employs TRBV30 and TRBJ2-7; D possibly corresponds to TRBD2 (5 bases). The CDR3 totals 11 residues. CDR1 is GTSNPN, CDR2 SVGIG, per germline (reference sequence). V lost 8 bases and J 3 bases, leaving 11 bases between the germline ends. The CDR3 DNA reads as TGTGCCGGAGGAACGGGCTACGAGCAGTACTTC. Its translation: CAGGTGYEQYF. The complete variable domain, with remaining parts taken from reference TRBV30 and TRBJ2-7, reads SQTIHQWPATLVQPVGSPLSLECTVEGTSNPNLYWYRQAAGRGLQLLFYSVGIGQISSEVPQNLSASRPQDRQFILSSKKLLLSDSGFYLCAGGTGYEQYFGPGTRLTVT.

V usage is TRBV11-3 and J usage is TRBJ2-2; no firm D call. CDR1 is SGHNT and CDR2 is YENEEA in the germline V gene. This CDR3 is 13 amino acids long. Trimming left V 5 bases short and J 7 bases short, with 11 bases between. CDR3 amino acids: CASSPSRVGELFF. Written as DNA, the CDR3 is TGTGCCAGCAGCCCATCCCGGGTCGGGGAGCTGTTTTTT.

The CDR3 is CASSRRGTGINEQYF. As DNA, the CDR3 is TGTGCCAGCAGCCGCCGAGGGACAGGGATCAACGAGCAGTACTTC. This chain links TRBV3-1 (or the pseudogene TRBV3-2) with TRBJ2-7; 9 bases line up with TRBD1. Germline values: CDR1 LGHDT, CDR2 YNNKEL (reference sequence). The CDR3 consists of 15 residues. After removal of 4 bases from V and 5 bases from J, the junction contained 9 bases not matched to a gene.

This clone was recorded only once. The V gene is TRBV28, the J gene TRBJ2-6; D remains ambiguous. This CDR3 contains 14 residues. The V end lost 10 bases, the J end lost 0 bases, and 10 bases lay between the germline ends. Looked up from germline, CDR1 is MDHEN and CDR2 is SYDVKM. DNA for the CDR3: TGTGCCACCAGACACCACTCTGGGGCCAACGTCCTGACTTTC. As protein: CATRHHSGANVLTF. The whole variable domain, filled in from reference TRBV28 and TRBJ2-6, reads DVKVTQSSRYLVKRTGEKVFLECVQDMDHENMFWYRQDPGLGLRLIYFSYDVKMKEKGDIPEGYSVSREKKERFSLILESASTNQTSMYLCATRHHSGANVLTFGAGSRLTVL.

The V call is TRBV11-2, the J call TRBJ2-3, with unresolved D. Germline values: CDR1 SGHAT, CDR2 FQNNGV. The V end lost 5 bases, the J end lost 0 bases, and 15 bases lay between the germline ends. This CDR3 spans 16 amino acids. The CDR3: CASSPIGSLSTDTQYF. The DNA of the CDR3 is TGTGCCAGCAGCCCGATCGGCAGCCTGAGCACAGATACGCAGTATTTT.

The CDR3 sequence: CASSFGTGGNQPQHF. The CDR3 DNA follows: TGTGCCAGCAGCTTCGGGACAGGGGGCAATCAGCCCCAGCATTTT. This rearrangement joins TRBV5-8 to TRBJ1-5; 10 bases fit TRBD1. Germline trimming cut 2 bases from V and 2 bases from J; bases unmatched to any gene: 1. The CDR3 loop spans 15 amino acids. Germline CDR1 is SGHTS and CDR2 is YDEGEE. The variable domain in full, with the rest retrieved from reference TRBV5-8 and TRBJ1-5, is EAGVTQSPTHLIKTRGQQATLRCSPISGHTSVYWYQQALGLGLQFLLWYDEGEERNRGNFPPRFSGRQFPNYSSELNVNALELEDSALYLCASSFGTGGNQPQHFGDGTRLSIL.

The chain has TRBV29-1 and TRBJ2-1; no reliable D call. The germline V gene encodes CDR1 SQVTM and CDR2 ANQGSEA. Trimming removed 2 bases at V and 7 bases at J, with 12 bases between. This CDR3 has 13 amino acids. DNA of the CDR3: TGCAGCGTTGAAAGCGTTCTCTTAAATGAGCAGTTCTTC. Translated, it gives CSVESVLLNEQFF.

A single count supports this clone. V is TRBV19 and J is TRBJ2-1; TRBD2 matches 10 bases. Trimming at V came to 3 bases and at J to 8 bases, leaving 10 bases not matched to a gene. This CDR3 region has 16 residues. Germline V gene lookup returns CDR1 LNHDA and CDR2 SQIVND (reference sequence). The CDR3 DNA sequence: TGTGCCAGTAGTATTCTAGCGGGAGAGATCGTTGATGAGCAGTTCTTC. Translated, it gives CASSILAGEIVDEQFF.

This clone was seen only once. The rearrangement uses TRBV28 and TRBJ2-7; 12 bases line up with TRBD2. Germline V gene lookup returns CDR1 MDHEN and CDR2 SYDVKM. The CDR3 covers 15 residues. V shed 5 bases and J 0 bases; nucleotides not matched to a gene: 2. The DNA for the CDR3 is TGTGCCAGCAGTCCTAGCGGGAGGGTCTCCTACGAGCAGTACTTC. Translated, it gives CASSPSGRVSYEQYF. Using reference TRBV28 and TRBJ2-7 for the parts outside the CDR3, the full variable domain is DVKVTQSSRYLVKRTGEKVFLECVQDMDHENMFWYRQDPGLGLRLIYFSYDVKMKEKGDIPEGYSVSREKKERFSLILESASTNQTSMYLCASSPSGRVSYEQYFGPGTRLTVT.

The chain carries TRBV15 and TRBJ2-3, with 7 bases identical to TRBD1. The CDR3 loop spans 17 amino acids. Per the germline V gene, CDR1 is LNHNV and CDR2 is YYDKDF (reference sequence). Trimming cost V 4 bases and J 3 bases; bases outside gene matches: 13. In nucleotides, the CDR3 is TGTGCCACCAGCAAAGAGGTGTGGGACAGTGATACAGATACGCAGTATTTT. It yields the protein CATSKEVWDSDTDTQYF.

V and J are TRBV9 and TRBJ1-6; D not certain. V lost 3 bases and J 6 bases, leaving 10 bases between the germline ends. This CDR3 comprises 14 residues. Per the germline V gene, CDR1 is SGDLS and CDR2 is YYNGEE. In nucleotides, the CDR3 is TGTGCCAGCAGCGCCCTAGGAGGTAATTCACCCCTCCACTTT. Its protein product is CASSALGGNSPLHF.

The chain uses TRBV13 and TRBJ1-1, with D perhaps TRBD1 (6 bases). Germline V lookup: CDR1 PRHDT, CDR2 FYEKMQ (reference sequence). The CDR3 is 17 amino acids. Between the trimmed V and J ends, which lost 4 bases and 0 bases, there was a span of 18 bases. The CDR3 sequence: CASSSSPGEVMNTEAFF. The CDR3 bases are TGTGCCAGCAGCTCAAGCCCAGGGGAGGTTATGAACACTGAAGCTTTCTTT.

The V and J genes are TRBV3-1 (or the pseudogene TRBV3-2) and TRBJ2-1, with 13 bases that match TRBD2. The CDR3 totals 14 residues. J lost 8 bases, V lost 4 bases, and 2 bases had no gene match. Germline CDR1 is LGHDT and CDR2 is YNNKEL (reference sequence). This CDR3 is CASSLTSGRDEQFF. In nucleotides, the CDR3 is TGTGCCAGCAGCCTTACTAGCGGGAGGGATGAGCAGTTCTTC.

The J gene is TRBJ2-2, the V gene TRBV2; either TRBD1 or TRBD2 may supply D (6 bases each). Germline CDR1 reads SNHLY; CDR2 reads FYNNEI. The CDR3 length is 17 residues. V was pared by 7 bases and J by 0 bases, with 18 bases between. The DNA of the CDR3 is TGTGCCAGCATGAGTGGGGAGGACAGACCGAACACCGGGGAGCTGTTTTTT. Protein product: CASMSGEDRPNTGELFF. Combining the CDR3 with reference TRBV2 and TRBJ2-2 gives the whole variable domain EPEVTQTPSHQVTQMGQEVILRCVPISNHLYFYWYRQILGQKVEFLVSFYNNEISEKSEIFDDQFSVERPDGSNFTLKIRSTKLEDSAMYFCASMSGEDRPNTGELFFGEGSRLTVL.

The chain's CDR3 is CASSSNTAAATQYF. As DNA, the CDR3 is TGTGCCAGCAGCTCAAACACCGCGGCGGCGACCCAGTACTTC. The J gene is TRBJ2-5, the V gene TRBV7-8, with no clear D. Trimming took 4 bases from V and 7 from J, leaving 16 bases between them. From germline, CDR1 is SGHVS and CDR2 FQNEAQ. This CDR3 is built from 14 residues.

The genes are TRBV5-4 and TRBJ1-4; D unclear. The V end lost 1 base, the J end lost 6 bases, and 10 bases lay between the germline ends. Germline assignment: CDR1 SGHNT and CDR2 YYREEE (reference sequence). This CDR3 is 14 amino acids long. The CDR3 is CASSLNPKDEKLFF. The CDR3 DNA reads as TGTGCCAGCAGCTTGAATCCCAAGGATGAAAAACTGTTTTTT.

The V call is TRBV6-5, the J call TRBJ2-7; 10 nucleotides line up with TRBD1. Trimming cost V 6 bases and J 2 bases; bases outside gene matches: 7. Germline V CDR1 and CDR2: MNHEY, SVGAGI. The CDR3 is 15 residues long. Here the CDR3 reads CASSSAGTGAYEQYF. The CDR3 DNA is TGTGCCAGCAGCTCCGCCGGGACAGGGGCCTACGAGCAGTACTTC.

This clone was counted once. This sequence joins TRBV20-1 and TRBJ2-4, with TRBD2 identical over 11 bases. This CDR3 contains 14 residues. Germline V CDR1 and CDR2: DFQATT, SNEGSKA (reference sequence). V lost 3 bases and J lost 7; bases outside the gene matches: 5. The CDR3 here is CSASVAGGANIQYF. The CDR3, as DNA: TGCAGTGCTAGTGTAGCGGGAGGGGCGAACATTCAGTACTTC.

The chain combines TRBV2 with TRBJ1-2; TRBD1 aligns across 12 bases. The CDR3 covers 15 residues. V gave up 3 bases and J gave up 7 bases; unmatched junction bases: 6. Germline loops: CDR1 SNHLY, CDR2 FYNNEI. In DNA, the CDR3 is TGTGCCAGCAGTGATGGGACAGGGGGCTCTCGTGGCTACACCTTC. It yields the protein CASSDGTGGSRGYTF.

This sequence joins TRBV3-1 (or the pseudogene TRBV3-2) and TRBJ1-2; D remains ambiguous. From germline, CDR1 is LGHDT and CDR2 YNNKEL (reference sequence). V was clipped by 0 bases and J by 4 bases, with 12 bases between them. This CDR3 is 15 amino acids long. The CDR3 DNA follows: TGTGCCAGCAGCCAAGATCATATGGGCCGCTATGGCTACACCTTC. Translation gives CASSQDHMGRYGYTF.

CDR3 in amino acids: CASSVGGGAYNEQFF. The CDR3 region has the DNA TGTGCCAGCAGCGTAGGAGGGGGGGCCTACAATGAGCAGTTCTTC. This sequence joins TRBV9 and TRBJ2-1; possibly TRBD2 for D (7 bases). The CDR3 totals 15 residues. Trimming cost V 0 bases and J 2 bases, with 9 bases left between them. Germline V gene data show CDR1 as SGDLS and CDR2 as YYNGEE.

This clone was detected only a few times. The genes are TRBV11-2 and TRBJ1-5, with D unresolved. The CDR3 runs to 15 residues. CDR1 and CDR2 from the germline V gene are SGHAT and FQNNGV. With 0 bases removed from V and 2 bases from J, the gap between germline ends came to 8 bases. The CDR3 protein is CASSLEGLGNQPQHF. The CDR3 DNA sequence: TGTGCCAGCAGCTTAGAGGGTTTAGGCAATCAGCCCCAGCATTTT.

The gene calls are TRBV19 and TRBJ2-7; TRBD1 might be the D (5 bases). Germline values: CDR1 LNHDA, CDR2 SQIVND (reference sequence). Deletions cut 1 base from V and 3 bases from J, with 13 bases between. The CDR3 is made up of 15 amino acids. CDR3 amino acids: CASSIGLDTYYEQYF. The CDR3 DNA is TGTGCCAGTAGTATAGGTTTGGACACCTACTACGAGCAGTACTTC.

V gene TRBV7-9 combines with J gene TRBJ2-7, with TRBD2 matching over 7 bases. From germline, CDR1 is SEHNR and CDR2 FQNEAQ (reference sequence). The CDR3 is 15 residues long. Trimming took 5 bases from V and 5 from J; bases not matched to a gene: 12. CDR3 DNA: TGTGCCAGCAGCCTCCTGGGAGCGGGAAGTGACGAGCAGTACTTC. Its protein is CASSLLGAGSDEQYF.